Listed here are 18 T cell receptor beta chains from one sample, sequenced in a study of CD8+ T cells in alopecia areata (dated by TCRdb to the late 2010s). To prepare the library, the immunoSEQ multiplex PCR assay was applied. RNA was extracted from all samples and reverse transcribed into cDNA, which served as template for TCR sequencing. Held by TCRdb, this immuneACCESS table contains in-frame sequences only and omits some clones. Under half of the omission traces to an unresolved V gene where checked; the cause of the rest is unknown. Recorded for this sample are under 250,000 clones; 50% to 70% of them occurred a single time. The ten largest clones capture approximately 0.45% of the sample. The time point label, read with the paper, signifies: baseline before oral tofacitinib. The starting material was CD4+ T cells sorted from blood, obtained at week 0. These receptors were taken from a human donor with alopecia areata.

The genes are TRBV7-9 and TRBJ1-5; D is undetermined. The CDR3 runs to 16 residues. Germline CDR1 and CDR2: SEHNR and FQNEAQ (reference sequence). The ends were cut back, 3 bases at V and 2 bases at J, with 14 bases in the middle. The CDR3 is CASSFRGASGNQPQHF. The DNA for the CDR3 is TGTGCCAGCAGCTTTCGGGGAGCCAGTGGCAATCAGCCCCAGCATTTT. The whole variable domain, remainder taken from reference TRBV7-9 and TRBJ1-5, is DTGVSQNPRHKITKRGQNVTFRCDPISEHNRLYWYRQTLGQGPEFLTYFQNEAQLEKSRLLSDRFSAERPKGSFSTLEIQRTEQGDSAMYLCASSFRGASGNQPQHFGDGTRLSIL.

The V and J genes are TRBV7-3 and TRBJ2-3, with D possibly TRBD1 on 5 matching bases. Trimming shortened V by 5 bases and J by 0 bases, and 12 bases separated the two germline ends. This CDR3 region has 15 residues. CDR1 SGHTA and CDR2 FQGTGA come from the germline V gene. The CDR3 nucleotides are TGTGCCAGCAGCGGACATGGGGTGAGCACAGATACGCAGTATTTT. As protein: CASSGHGVSTDTQYF. Full variable domain (remainder filled in from reference TRBV7-3 and TRBJ2-3): GAGVSQTPSNKVTEKGKYVELRCDPISGHTALYWYRQSLGQGPEFLIYFQGTGAADDSGLPNDRFFAVRPEGSVSTLKIQRTERGDSAVYLCASSGHGVSTDTQYFGPGTRLTVL.

The chain joins TRBV4-1 to TRBJ2-1; 8 positions match TRBD2. Germline loops: CDR1 MGHRA, CDR2 YSYEKL. V lost 4 bases to trimming and J lost 7 bases; unmatched junction nucleotides: 12. The CDR3 runs 16 residues. The CDR3 bases are TGCGCCAGCAGCCTCAGCGGGAGAGGGGGTTGGAATGAGCAGTTCTTC. It yields the protein CASSLSGRGGWNEQFF.

This rearrangement joins TRBV2 to TRBJ1-5; D is unclear. Germline CDR1 reads SNHLY; CDR2 reads FYNNEI. The CDR3 contains 12 residues. Trimming took 4 bases from V and 3 from J, leaving 4 bases between them. The CDR3 DNA is TGTGCCAGCAGTGGAGACAATCAGCCCCAGCATTTT. It encodes CASSGDNQPQHF.

The chain uses TRBV9 and TRBJ1-2; TRBD1 agrees at 8 bases. Germline-derived CDR1 and CDR2 are SGDLS and YYNGEE. V shed 3 bases, J shed 4 bases, and the junction held 11 bases outside the gene matches. CDR3 length: 16 residues. The CDR3 loop is CASSEHDRGGGYGYTF. In nucleotides, the CDR3 is TGTGCCAGCAGCGAACACGACAGGGGAGGTGGCTATGGCTACACCTTC.

The table lists this clone with a few counts. The rearrangement links TRBV14 to TRBJ2-1; D is perhaps TRBD2 (7 bases). This CDR3 is 14 amino acids long. CDR1 and CDR2 from the germline V gene are SGHDN and FVKESK. V was pared by 4 bases and J by 8 bases, with 15 bases between. This CDR3 reads CASSPVWGGDEQFF. The CDR3 DNA reads TGTGCCAGCAGCCCCGTTTGGGGGGGCGATGAGCAGTTCTTC.

In its sample, this clone was seen once. This chain connects TRBV7-9 to TRBJ2-1; D unclear. The length of the CDR3 is 15 residues. Germline V gene lookup returns CDR1 SEHNR and CDR2 FQNEAQ (reference sequence). The V end was cut by 1 base, the J end by 5 bases, with 12 bases between. In DNA form, the CDR3 reads TGTGCCAGCAGCTTAGGGGCGGTTAGAGACAATGAGCAGTTCTTC. Residues: CASSLGAVRDNEQFF. Full variable domain (remainder filled in from reference TRBV7-9 and TRBJ2-1): DTGVSQNPRHKITKRGQNVTFRCDPISEHNRLYWYRQTLGQGPEFLTYFQNEAQLEKSRLLSDRFSAERPKGSFSTLEIQRTEQGDSAMYLCASSLGAVRDNEQFFGPGTRLTVL.

The rearrangement links TRBV29-1 to TRBJ2-3, with D possibly TRBD2 on 6 matching bases. The ends were cut back, 3 bases at V and 2 bases at J, with 12 bases in the middle. The CDR3 spans 14 residues. Per the germline V gene, CDR1 is SQVTM and CDR2 is ANQGSEA. The CDR3 nucleotides read TGCAGCGTTGAGCCTAGCGCCTACACAGATACGCAGTATTTT. This encodes CSVEPSAYTDTQYF.

The CDR3 loop is CASSPVLNREVDYGYTF. In DNA, the CDR3 is TGTGCCAGCTCACCCGTCCTTAACAGGGAAGTCGACTATGGCTACACCTTC. J is TRBJ1-2 and V is TRBV18; a possible D gene is TRBD1 (6 bases). The length of the CDR3 is 17 residues. CDR1 is KGHSH and CDR2 is LQKENI in the germline V gene. The V and J ends lost 3 bases and 3 bases respectively, with 20 bases between them. The full variable domain, in which reference TRBV18 and TRBJ1-2 provide the parts outside the CDR3, is NAGVMQNPRHLVRRRGQEARLRCSPMKGHSHVYWYRQLPEEGLKFMVYLQKENIIDESGMPKERFSAEFPKEGPSILRIQQVVRGDSAAYFCASSPVLNREVDYGYTFGSGTRLTVV.

This clone appeared a few times. The rearrangement links TRBV23-1 to TRBJ2-1; D not resolved. TRBV23-1 is annotated as an ORF whose role is uncertain. The CDR3 has 13 residues. Trimming left V 8 bases short and J 8 bases short, with 16 bases between. Here the CDR3 DNA reads TGCGCCAGCGCTAACGCGGTCCGGCATGAGCAGTTCTTC. Translating it yields CASANAVRHEQFF.

The chain carries TRBV25-1 and TRBJ1-2; no clear D. Germline V gene data show CDR1 as MGHDK and CDR2 as SYGVNS. Trimming stripped 1 base from V and 5 bases from J, with 11 bases between. The CDR3 covers 14 residues. CDR3 residues: CASSESHSVYGYTF. The CDR3 bases are TGTGCCAGCAGTGAATCCCACAGCGTGTATGGCTACACCTTC.

The V and J genes are TRBV5-1 and TRBJ2-3, with D perhaps matching TRBD1 (6 bases). CDR1 is SGHRS, CDR2 YFSETQ, per germline. This CDR3 has 14 amino acids. Trimming took 4 bases from V and 4 from J, leaving 13 bases between them. The CDR3 nucleotides read TGCGCCAGCAGCCTGGCAGGGGTCCCAGATACGCAGTATTTT. Translating it yields CASSLAGVPDTQYF.

The chain links TRBV5-1 to TRBJ2-1; D possibly corresponds to TRBD2 (5 bases). Deletions cut 4 bases from V and 7 bases from J, with 15 bases between. Germline V lookup: CDR1 SGHRS, CDR2 YFSETQ. There are 14 residues in the CDR3. CDR3 DNA: TGCGCCAGCAGCGAGGGAAATGAGGGTAATGAGCAGTTCTTC. This encodes CASSEGNEGNEQFF.

This clone has just a few counts. This chain connects TRBV27 to TRBJ2-1, with 7 bases lining up with TRBD1. The germline CDR1 and CDR2 sequences are MNHEY and SMNVEV (reference sequence). With V trimmed by 5 bases and J by 8 bases, 9 bases remained unmatched. The CDR3 loop spans 14 amino acids. CDR3 sequence (DNA): TGTGCCAGCAGTCCAGGGACAGTCCGGGATGAGCAGTTCTTC. This gives the protein CASSPGTVRDEQFF.

This clone is classed as medium-sized (0.01 to 0.1%). This chain links TRBV30 with TRBJ2-7; 7 nucleotides agree with TRBD1. J gave up 5 bases and V 0 bases, and 7 bases lay outside the gene matches. Per the germline V gene, CDR1 is GTSNPN and CDR2 is SVGIG (reference sequence). This CDR3 is 14 amino acids long. CDR3 region: CAWSVSAQGNEQYF. CDR3 coding DNA: TGTGCCTGGAGTGTAAGTGCACAGGGGAACGAGCAGTACTTC.

The rearrangement joins TRBV20-1 to TRBJ2-4; D uncertain. V was shortened by 3 bases and J by 12 bases, with 12 bases between the two germline ends. The CDR3 runs to 11 residues. Germline V lookup: CDR1 DFQATT, CDR2 SNEGSKA (reference sequence). The CDR3 loop reads CSASFQADQYF. DNA of the CDR3: TGCAGTGCTAGCTTTCAGGCGGATCAGTACTTC.

A few counts support this clone. V usage is TRBV10-3 and J usage is TRBJ1-1; 7 bases are shared with TRBD1. There are 14 residues in the CDR3. J was trimmed by 4 bases and V by 2 bases; bases with no gene match: 4. Per germline, CDR1 ENHRY and CDR2 SYGVKD. The CDR3, as DNA: TGTGCCATCAGTGAGAGGCCAGGGGGCACTGAAGCTTTCTTT. The encoded protein is CAISERPGGTEAFF.

Concerning this clone itself: The same CDR3 can be traced to other DNA sequences in this sample. The chain recombines TRBV29-1 with TRBJ2-7, with D unclear. Germline CDR1 reads SQVTM; CDR2 reads ANQGSEA. The CDR3 extends over 12 amino acids. The germline V and J ends were trimmed by 6 bases and 1 base, with 10 bases remaining between them. The CDR3 here is CSVVPSSYEQYF. The DNA of the CDR3 is TGCAGCGTCGTACCTTCTTCCTACGAGCAGTACTTC.